Detailed here is one T cell receptor beta chain. Original processing methods: Reference gene primer amplification gave estimated nucleated cell counts. This table comes from immunoSEQ multiplex PCR, and its TCRdb copy is limited to in-frame clones, with some not included. The V and J calls and clone size come from that table; D and trimming were worked out from the DNA. The sample has more than 150,000 clones, over 70% seen once. Clinical history reported by participants formed the basis on which cohorts were assigned. Recovered status in Cohort 3 required two negative PCRs, clearance, or symptom resolution. The data originate from a study of blood T cell repertoires in COVID-19. Study details: PBMCs, B-cell-depleted T cells, or T cells provided the cDNA or gDNA that made up the material.

Germline values: CDR1 MDHEN, CDR2 SYDVKM. This CDR3 contains 12 residues. The germline V and J ends were trimmed by 3 bases and 8 bases, with 7 bases remaining between them. The chain joins TRBV28 to TRBJ1-4; D call uncertain. Sample: PBMCs or T cells enriched from blood (not recorded which). The source of this sequence is a woman in her fifties or sixties who had recovered from COVID-19. CDR3 coding DNA: TGTGCCAGCAGTTTCCCAGGAGAAAAACTGTTTTTT. Translation gives CASSFPGEKLFF.